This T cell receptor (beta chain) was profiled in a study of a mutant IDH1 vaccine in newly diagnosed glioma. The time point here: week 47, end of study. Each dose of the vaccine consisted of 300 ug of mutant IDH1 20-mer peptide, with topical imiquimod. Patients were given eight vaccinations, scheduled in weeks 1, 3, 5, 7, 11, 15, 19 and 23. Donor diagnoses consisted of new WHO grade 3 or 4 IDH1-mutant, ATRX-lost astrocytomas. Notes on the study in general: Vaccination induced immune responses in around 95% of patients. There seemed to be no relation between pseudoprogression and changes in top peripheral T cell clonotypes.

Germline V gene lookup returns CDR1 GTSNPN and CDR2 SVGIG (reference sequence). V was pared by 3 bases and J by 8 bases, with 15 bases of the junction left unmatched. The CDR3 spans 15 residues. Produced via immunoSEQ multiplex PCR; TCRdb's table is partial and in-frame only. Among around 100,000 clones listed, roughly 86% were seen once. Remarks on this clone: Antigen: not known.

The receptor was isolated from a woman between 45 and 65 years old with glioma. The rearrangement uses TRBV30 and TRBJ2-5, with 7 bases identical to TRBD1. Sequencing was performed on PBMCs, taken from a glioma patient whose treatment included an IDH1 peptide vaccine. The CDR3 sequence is CAWSPFSDRVETQYF. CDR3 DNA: TGTGCCTGGAGCCCTTTTTCTGACAGGGTAGAAACCCAGTACTTC.